Listed below are T cell receptor beta chains from one sample, sequenced in a study of T-cell reconstitution after alpha-beta-depleted transplantation in children. TCRdb reanalysed the PCR reads using MiXCR and keeps one entry per CDR3 protein. The data hold roughly 570,000 distinct CDR3 sequences, with more than 20% observed a single time. Sequencing was performed on PBMCs, taken before TCRalphabeta/CD19-depleted stem cell transplant. The receptors shown here come from a boy younger than two with Wiskott-Aldrich syndrome, due to receive a stem cell transplant. Each CDR3 is given with its conserved first and last residue. The D gene is left open where the match is weak. The size of a clone is reported for some rows only, either as once, few or many, or as a class for expanded clones.

D | J | V | size | CDR3 | DNA
TRBD1 | TRBJ2-3 | TRBV20-1 | few | CSAAGTGSPDTQYF | TGCAGTGCGGCCGGGACAGGGAGCCCAGATACGCAGTATTTT
TRBD2 | TRBJ2-1 | TRBV27 | few | CASSPREANEQFF | TGTGCCAGCAGCCCCCGGGAGGCCAATGAGCAGTTCTTC
. | TRBJ2-4 | TRBV15 | few | CATSRDGRRNIQYF | TGTGCCACCAGCAGAGATGGACGAAGAAACATTCAGTACTTC
TRBD1 | TRBJ1-6 | TRBV3-1 | . | CASSQTRPGGDSPLHF | TGTGCCAGCAGCCAGACCCGCCCAGGGGGGGATTCACCCCTCCACTTT
TRBD2 | TRBJ2-7 | TRBV5-1 | few | CASSLAGSGRQAYEQYF | TGCGCCAGCAGCTTGGCGGGTAGCGGGAGGCAAGCCTACGAGCAGTACTTC
. | TRBJ2-1 | TRBV20-1 | few | CSARDVVVYEQFF | TGCAGTGCTAGAGATGTGGTAGTATATGAGCAGTTCTTC
TRBD2 | TRBJ2-1 | TRBV12-3/TRBV12-4 | few | CASSLVGSGSYNEQFF | TGTGCCAGCAGTTTGGTTGGTAGCGGGAGTTACAATGAGCAGTTCTTC
. | TRBJ1-2 | TRBV11-2 | . | CASSFTRPAYGCTF | TGTGCCAGCAGCTTTACAAGACCCGCATATGGCTGCACCTTC
. | TRBJ1-4 | TRBV7-9 | few | CASSLGSAWEKLFF | TGTGCCAGCAGCTTAGGGTCGGCCTGGGAAAAACTGTTTTTT
. | TRBJ1-1 | TRBV29-1 | . | CSVSNLNTEAFF | TGCAGCGTCTCGAACTTGAACACTGAAGCTTTCTTT
. | TRBJ1-5 | TRBV5-1 | many | CASSLARDQPQHF | TGTGCCAGCAGCTTAGCCAGAGATCAGCCCCAGCATTTT
. | TRBJ1-1 | TRBV12-3/TRBV12-4 | . | CASSLPTAGATEAFF | TGTGCCAGCAGTCTGCCCACAGCAGGGGCCACTGAAGCTTTCTTT
TRBD2 | TRBJ2-2 | TRBV20-1 | . | CSASGLAELNTGELFF | TGCAGTGCCTCGGGACTAGCGGAATTAAACACCGGGGAGCTGTTTTTT
TRBD1 | TRBJ1-2 | TRBV27 | . | CASSLAGQLNYGYTF | TGTGCCAGCAGTTTGGCGGGACAGCTTAACTATGGCTACACCTTC
TRBD1 | TRBJ2-7 | TRBV12-3/TRBV12-4 | . | CASSQHRGLPGEQYF | TGTGCCAGCAGCCAACACAGGGGGCTACCTGGCGAGCAGTACTTC
. | TRBJ2-6 | TRBV6-1 | few | CASSDYSGANVLTF | TGTGCCAGCAGTGACTATTCTGGGGCCAACGTCCTGACTTTC
TRBD1 | TRBJ2-2 | TRBV18 | . | CASSTQTGGMPGELFF | TGTGCCAGCTCAACACAGACAGGGGGCATGCCCGGGGAGCTGTTTTTT
. | TRBJ2-2 | TRBV29-1 | . | CSVEGSPTGELFF | TGCAGCGTTGAGGGGAGTCCCACCGGGGAGCTGTTTTTT
TRBD2 | TRBJ2-3 | TRBV7-6 | . | CASSSPDSGITDTQYF | TGTGCCAGCAGCTCCCCAGATAGCGGGATCACAGATACGCAGTATTTT
. | TRBJ1-2 | TRBV11-1 | . | CASSLAGHYGYTF | TGTGCCAGCAGCTTAGCGGGGCACTATGGCTACACCTTC
TRBD2 | TRBJ2-7 | TRBV5-1 | few | CASSQTSVKTYEQYF | TGCGCCAGCAGCCAAACTAGCGTAAAAACCTACGAGCAGTACTTC
. | TRBJ2-7 | TRBV12-3/TRBV12-4 | . | CASSRGNSYEQYF | TGTGCCAGCTCAAGGGGCAACTCCTACGAGCAGTACTTC
. | TRBJ2-3 | TRBV27 | . | CASSRFVGKDTQYF | TGTGCCAGCAGTCGGTTTGTCGGGAAGGATACGCAGTATTTT
. | TRBJ2-1 | TRBV30 | few | CAWSVVPPGLAGGTSTYEQFF | TGTGCCTGGAGTGTGGTCCCCCCCGGTCTTGCAGGGGGGACTAGTACCTATGAGCAGTTCTTC
. | TRBJ2-1 | TRBV27 | . | CASSDRDRNEQFF | TGTGCCAGCAGCGACCGAGACAGGAATGAGCAGTTCTTC
. | TRBJ2-1 | TRBV5-6 | few | CASSFTEGTEQFF | TGTGCCAGCAGCTTCACCGAGGGTACTGAGCAGTTCTTC
TRBD1 | TRBJ2-5 | TRBV25-1 | few | CASSGGQGAGETQYF | TGTGCCAGCAGTGGAGGACAGGGAGCGGGAGAGACCCAGTACTTC
TRBD2 | TRBJ2-1 | TRBV10-2 | few | CASKRLAGHYEQFF | TGCGCTAGCAAAAGACTAGCGGGACATTATGAGCAGTTCTTC
TRBD2 | TRBJ2-2 | TRBV11-2 | . | CASSLDRGVFTGELFF | TGTGCCAGCAGCTTAGACCGGGGGGTGTTCACCGGGGAGCTGTTTTTT
TRBD1 | TRBJ2-2 | TRBV12-3/TRBV12-4 | . | CASRRQGADTGELFF | TGTGCCAGCAGGCGACAGGGGGCAGACACCGGGGAGCTGTTTTTT
. | TRBJ2-2 | TRBV5-1 | many | CASSPNTGELFF | TGTGCCAGCAGCCCGAACACCGGGGAGCTGTTTTTT
TRBD1 | TRBJ1-4 | TRBV4-1 | . | CASSQRTGENEKLFF | TGCGCCAGCAGCCAACGGACAGGGGAGAATGAAAAACTGTTTTTT
TRBD1 | TRBJ1-2 | TRBV9 | few | CASSVGTGRAYGYTF | TGTGCCAGCAGCGTAGGGACAGGGAGAGCCTATGGCTACACCTTC
TRBD1 | TRBJ2-3 | TRBV10-3 | many | CATRGQTSSNTDTQYF | TGTGCCACCCGGGGACAGACCTCAAGCAACACAGATACGCAGTATTTT
. | TRBJ1-1 | TRBV6-5 | . | CASSYGGRGTEAFF | TGTGCCAGCAGTTACGGCGGGAGGGGGACTGAAGCTTTCTTT
TRBD1 | TRBJ2-6 | TRBV20-1 | few | CSARAFGTGGSGANVLTF | TGCAGTGCTAGAGCATTCGGGACAGGAGGCTCTGGGGCCAACGTCCTGACTTTC
. | TRBJ2-7 | TRBV20-1 | . | CSATSIATLEQYF | TGCAGTGCTACCTCGATAGCAACTTTAGAGCAGTACTTC
TRBD1 | TRBJ2-7 | TRBV5-1 | many | CASSLGQGSSYEQYF | TGTGCCAGCAGCTTGGGACAGGGGAGCTCCTACGAGCAGTACTTC
TRBD2 | TRBJ2-1 | TRBV28 | few | CASSLSASGSFDEQFF | TGTGCCAGCAGTTTATCGGCTAGCGGGAGTTTCGACGAGCAGTTCTTC
TRBD2 | TRBJ2-3 | TRBV10-3 | few | CAAQPGLASTDTQYF | TGTGCCGCACAGCCGGGACTAGCGTCTACAGATACGCAGTATTTT
TRBD2 | TRBJ2-3 | TRBV29-1 | few | CSVPRLAGGPWGTDTQYF | TGCAGCGTCCCTAGACTAGCGGGAGGGCCGTGGGGCACAGATACGCAGTATTTT
TRBD2 | TRBJ2-1 | TRBV20-1 | . | CSARTSDSLYEQFF | TGCAGTGCGCGGACTAGCGATTCTTTGTATGAGCAGTTCTTC
TRBD1 | TRBJ2-7 | TRBV7-9 | . | CASSRPGQGAYEQYF | TGTGCCAGCAGCAGACCGGGACAGGGTGCCTACGAGCAGTACTTC
TRBD2 | TRBJ2-7 | TRBV6-5 | . | CASSSGGRNYEQYF | TGTGCCAGCAGTTCTGGCGGGAGGAACTACGAGCAGTACTTC
TRBD2 | TRBJ2-7 | TRBV9 | . | CASSAGAGTSGAYEQYF | TGTGCCAGCAGCGCGGGGGCCGGGACTAGCGGGGCCTACGAGCAGTACTTC
. | TRBJ2-7 | TRBV12-3/TRBV12-4 | . | CASSYGSPIEQYF | TGTGCCAGCAGTTACGGGAGTCCCATCGAGCAGTACTTC
TRBD1 | TRBJ2-1 | TRBV7-2 | . | CASSRDRRLYNEQFF | TGTGCCAGCAGCCGGGACAGGCGGCTCTACAATGAGCAGTTCTTC
TRBD2 | TRBJ2-2 | TRBV20-1 | . | CSVDRDYTGELFF | TGCAGTGTCGACCGGGACTACACCGGGGAGCTTTTTTTT
TRBD1 | TRBJ2-2 | TRBV12-3/TRBV12-4 | few | CASSSGGAISGELFF | TGTGCCAGCAGCTCAGGGGGCGCGATCTCCGGGGAGCTGTTTTTT
. | TRBJ2-5 | TRBV5-1 | few | CASSSSPIQETQYF | TGCGCCAGCAGCTCGAGCCCCATCCAAGAGACCCAGTACTTC
. | TRBJ2-4 | TRBV7-8 | . | CASSPDRVKNIQYF | TGTGCCAGCAGCCCCGATAGGGTTAAAAACATTCAGTACTTC
TRBD2 | TRBJ2-5 | TRBV2 | . | CASSGLAQETQYF | TGTGCCAGCAGTGGACTAGCTCAAGAGACCCAGTACTTC
. | TRBJ2-4 | TRBV5-5 | few | CASSLAPGLAKNIQYF | TGTGCCAGCAGCTTGGCCCCGGGACTAGCCAAAAACATTCAGTACTTC
. | TRBJ2-7 | TRBV7-9 | few | CASSPTSKSYEQYF | TGTGCCAGCAGCCCGACTAGTAAGTCCTACGAGCAGTACTTC